Listed below are T cell receptor beta chains from one sample, sequenced in a study of metastatic and nonmetastatic thyroid tumors. From the PCR reads, TCRdb re-called clones with MiXCR. This sample has 30,000 or so clones; 29% occur once, and the top ten carry about 7.2%. What was sequenced was blood. The origin of the receptors is a female donor with papillary thyroid cancer or a benign thyroid nodule (not recorded which). Some clones in this sample may be carry-over from other donors' samples. Both conserved end residues are part of each CDR3. The D gene is left open where the match is weak. Clone size is shown for a subset of rows, as once, few, many or a class of expanded clone.

CDR3 protein: CASSSGLAGVSETQYF
CDR3 DNA: TGTGCCAGCAGCTCCGGACTAGCGGGGGTTTCAGAGACCCAGTACTTC
D gene: TRBD2
V gene: TRBV11-3
clone size: .
J gene: TRBJ2-5
CDR3 length: 16

CDR3 protein: CASSDGTGVLGYTF
CDR3 DNA: TGTGCCAGCAGTGACGGGACAGGGGTGCTGGGCTACACCTTC
D gene: TRBD1
V gene: TRBV6-1
clone size: few
J gene: TRBJ1-2
CDR3 length: 14

CDR3 protein: CASSPTGLDADTQYF
CDR3 DNA: TGTGCCAGCAGCCCTACGGGCCTTGATGCAGATACGCAGTATTTT
D gene: .
V gene: TRBV11-2
clone size: many
J gene: TRBJ2-3
CDR3 length: 15

CDR3 protein: CASSLQGYTDTQYF
CDR3 DNA: TGCGCCAGCAGCTTACAGGGTTACACAGATACGCAGTATTTT
D gene: .
V gene: TRBV5-1
clone size: once
J gene: TRBJ2-3
CDR3 length: 14

CDR3 protein: CSAITDKRAVGLF
CDR3 DNA: TGCAGTGCTATAACGGATAAGAGGGCAGTCGGTCTCTTC
D gene: .
V gene: TRBV20-1
clone size: .
J gene: TRBJ2-1
CDR3 length: 13

CDR3 protein: CATSDGPGGGRETQYF
CDR3 DNA: TGTGCCACCAGTGATGGGCCTGGGGGGGGAAGAGAGACCCAGTACTTC
D gene: TRBD2
V gene: TRBV24-1
clone size: many
J gene: TRBJ2-5
CDR3 length: 16

CDR3 protein: CATSRRGETNEKLFF
CDR3 DNA: TGTGCCACCAGTCGGAGAGGGGAAACTAATGAAAAACTGTTTTTT
D gene: .
V gene: TRBV15
clone size: many
J gene: TRBJ1-4
CDR3 length: 15

CDR3 protein: CASSSTGGAGKYEQYF
CDR3 DNA: TGCGCCAGCAGCTCCACAGGGGGCGCGGGCAAGTACGAGCAGTACTTC
D gene: TRBD1
V gene: TRBV5-1
clone size: .
J gene: TRBJ2-7
CDR3 length: 16

CDR3 protein: CASSLWGTGGRNEQFF
CDR3 DNA: TGTGCCAGCAGTTTATGGGGGACTGGCGGGAGGAATGAGCAGTTCTTC
D gene: TRBD2
V gene: TRBV28
clone size: few
J gene: TRBJ2-1
CDR3 length: 16

CDR3 protein: CATSGGSYEQYF
CDR3 DNA: TGTGCCACCAGTGGGGGCTCCTACGAGCAGTACTTC
D gene: .
V gene: TRBV24-1
clone size: .
J gene: TRBJ2-7
CDR3 length: 12

CDR3 protein: CASSQLAANTEAFF
CDR3 DNA: TGTGCCAGCAGCCAACTCGCCGCCAACACTGAAGCTTTCTTT
D gene: .
V gene: TRBV14
clone size: many
J gene: TRBJ1-1
CDR3 length: 14

CDR3 protein: CASSEALSGGYTF
CDR3 DNA: TGTGCCAGCAGTGAAGCCCTCTCAGGTGGCTACACCTTC
D gene: .
V gene: TRBV2
clone size: many
J gene: TRBJ1-2
CDR3 length: 13

CDR3 protein: CASSLSGVNEQYF
CDR3 DNA: TGTGCCAGCAGTTTATCAGGGGTGAACGAGCAGTACTTC
D gene: .
V gene: TRBV27
clone size: few
J gene: TRBJ2-7
CDR3 length: 13

CDR3 protein: CSARSQTNYGYTF
CDR3 DNA: TGCAGTGCTAGGTCACAGACTAACTATGGCTACACCTTC
D gene: .
V gene: TRBV20-1
clone size: medium-sized
J gene: TRBJ1-2
CDR3 length: 13

CDR3 protein: CASSEIHRVITEAFF
CDR3 DNA: TGTGCCAGCAGTGAAATCCACAGGGTCATCACTGAAGCTTTCTTT
D gene: .
V gene: TRBV6-1
clone size: medium-sized
J gene: TRBJ1-1
CDR3 length: 15

CDR3 protein: CASSDGGLSTGELFF
CDR3 DNA: TGTGCCAGCAGTGATGGGGGGCTGAGCACCGGGGAGCTGTTTTTT
D gene: .
V gene: TRBV6-1
clone size: medium-sized
J gene: TRBJ2-2
CDR3 length: 15

CDR3 protein: CAIMPTSVRESLTDTQYF
CDR3 DNA: TGTGCCATCATGCCGACTAGCGTGAGGGAGTCCCTCACAGATACGCAGTATTTT
D gene: TRBD2
V gene: TRBV10-3
clone size: once
J gene: TRBJ2-3
CDR3 length: 18

CDR3 protein: CSSSLGQINTGELFF
CDR3 DNA: TGCTCCAGCAGCTTGGGGCAGATCAACACCGGGGAGCTGTTTTTT
D gene: .
V gene: TRBV5-1
clone size: .
J gene: TRBJ2-2
CDR3 length: 15

CDR3 protein: CASSPPLSNEQFF
CDR3 DNA: TGTGCCAGCAGTCCGCCATTAAGCAATGAGCAGTTCTTC
D gene: .
V gene: TRBV6-1
clone size: few
J gene: TRBJ2-1
CDR3 length: 13

CDR3 protein: CAISQVFGQPQHF
CDR3 DNA: TGTGCCATCAGTCAGGTCTTTGGGCAGCCCCAGCATTTT
D gene: .
V gene: TRBV25-1
clone size: few
J gene: TRBJ1-5
CDR3 length: 13

CDR3 protein: CATNRDMAKTSYEQYF
CDR3 DNA: TGTGCCACCAACAGAGATATGGCAAAGACCTCCTACGAGCAGTACTTC
D gene: .
V gene: TRBV15
clone size: .
J gene: TRBJ2-7
CDR3 length: 16

CDR3 protein: CASSLLPRETQPQHF
CDR3 DNA: TGTGCCAGCAGTTTATTACCCCGCGAAACCCAGCCCCAGCATTTT
D gene: .
V gene: TRBV27
clone size: many
J gene: TRBJ1-5
CDR3 length: 15

CDR3 protein: CASSLERVLAGNEQFF
CDR3 DNA: TGTGCCAGCAGTCTCGAAAGAGTACTAGCGGGAAATGAGCAGTTCTTC
D gene: TRBD2
V gene: TRBV6-2/TRBV6-3
clone size: few
J gene: TRBJ2-1
CDR3 length: 16

CDR3 protein: CASSLEPGPGETQYF
CDR3 DNA: TGTGCCAGCAGCTTAGAACCGGGCCCGGGGGAGACCCAGTACTTC
D gene: .
V gene: TRBV7-3
clone size: many
J gene: TRBJ2-5
CDR3 length: 15

CDR3 protein: CASSVTGTVDYEQYF
CDR3 DNA: TGTGCCAGCAGTGTTACCGGGACGGTGGACTACGAGCAGTACTTC
D gene: .
V gene: TRBV6-1
clone size: medium-sized
J gene: TRBJ2-7
CDR3 length: 15

CDR3 protein: CALTVLAEETQYF
CDR3 DNA: TGTGCCTTAACGGTACTAGCGGAAGAGACCCAGTACTTC
D gene: TRBD2
V gene: TRBV30
clone size: .
J gene: TRBJ2-5
CDR3 length: 13

CDR3 protein: CASSDGTPPYNEQFF
CDR3 DNA: TGCGCCAGCAGTGACGGGACGCCTCCCTACAATGAGCAGTTCTTC
D gene: .
V gene: TRBV10-2
clone size: many
J gene: TRBJ2-1
CDR3 length: 15

CDR3 protein: CASSKGLAGDTEQYF
CDR3 DNA: TGTGCCAGCAGTAAAGGACTAGCGGGAGACACAGAGCAGTACTTC
D gene: TRBD2
V gene: TRBV2
clone size: .
J gene: TRBJ2-7
CDR3 length: 15

CDR3 protein: CASSTTSVRVDTQYF
CDR3 DNA: TGTGCCAGTAGTACAACTAGCGTAAGGGTGGATACGCAGTATTTT
D gene: TRBD2
V gene: TRBV19
clone size: few
J gene: TRBJ2-3
CDR3 length: 15

CDR3 protein: CASTLGYRDYEPYF
CDR3 DNA: TGTGCCAGCACCTTAGGGTACAGAGACTACGAGCCGTACTTC
D gene: .
V gene: TRBV7-9
clone size: .
J gene: TRBJ2-7
CDR3 length: 14

CDR3 protein: CASSPGGGLNGYTF
CDR3 DNA: TGTGCCAGCAGTCCCGGCGGCGGGCTAAATGGCTACACCTTC
D gene: .
V gene: TRBV28
clone size: many
J gene: TRBJ1-2
CDR3 length: 14

CDR3 protein: CSAEGGSGTEAFF
CDR3 DNA: TGCAGTGCTGAAGGAGGGTCGGGTACTGAAGCTTTCTTT
D gene: .
V gene: TRBV20-1
clone size: many
J gene: TRBJ1-1
CDR3 length: 13

CDR3 protein: CASSLTANYGYPF
CDR3 DNA: TGCGCAAGCAGCTTGACAGCTAACTATGGCTACCCCTTC
D gene: .
V gene: TRBV5-1
clone size: .
J gene: TRBJ1-2
CDR3 length: 13

CDR3 protein: CAWNRDAANSPLHF
CDR3 DNA: TGTGCCTGGAACCGGGACGCTGCGAATTCACCCCTCCACTTT
D gene: .
V gene: TRBV30
clone size: medium-sized
J gene: TRBJ1-6
CDR3 length: 14

CDR3 protein: CAISPYPDGFRAYTQYF
CDR3 DNA: TGTGCCATCAGCCCTTACCCGGACGGATTTCGTGCATATACGCAGTATTTT
D gene: .
V gene: TRBV7-3
clone size: .
J gene: TRBJ2-3
CDR3 length: 17

CDR3 protein: CAGSPRGWGGTKYF
CDR3 DNA: TGCGCCGGATCGCCGCGGGGGTGGGGAGGGACCAAGTACTTC
D gene: TRBD2
V gene: TRBV10-2
clone size: few
J gene: TRBJ2-5
CDR3 length: 14

CDR3 protein: CASSQGRTGVQPQHF
CDR3 DNA: TGTGCCAGCAGCCAAGGCCGGACAGGGGTGCAGCCCCAGCATTTT
D gene: TRBD1
V gene: TRBV4-2
clone size: .
J gene: TRBJ1-5
CDR3 length: 15

CDR3 protein: CASSYSGGNTIYF
CDR3 DNA: TGTGCCAGCAGTTACTCTGGGGGAAACACCATATATTTT
D gene: .
V gene: TRBV6-5
clone size: few
J gene: TRBJ1-3
CDR3 length: 13

CDR3 protein: CASSLGGDTEAFF
CDR3 DNA: TGCGCCAGCAGCTTGGGCGGAGACACTGAAGCTTTCTTT
D gene: .
V gene: TRBV5-1
clone size: many
J gene: TRBJ1-1
CDR3 length: 13

CDR3 protein: CASSPDGGGPGEQFF
CDR3 DNA: TGTGCCAGCAGCCCGGACGGGGGCGGGCCTGGTGAGCAGTTCTTC
D gene: .
V gene: TRBV7-3
clone size: .
J gene: TRBJ2-1
CDR3 length: 15

CDR3 protein: CASSAGQNTEAFF
CDR3 DNA: TGTGCCAGCAGCGCGGGACAGAACACTGAAGCTTTCTTT
D gene: .
V gene: TRBV5-4
clone size: once
J gene: TRBJ1-1
CDR3 length: 13